These 20 T cell receptor beta chains came from one sample sequenced in a study of T cell repertoires in cytomegalovirus infection. MiXCR was run by TCRdb on the reads, yielding one entry per CDR3 protein. The sample holds some 700,000 distinct CDR3 sequences, less than 40% seen once. Sequencing was performed on PBMCs. All receptors derive from a human donor in good health (CMV status not recorded). Some clones in this sample may be carry-over from other donors' samples.

This chain uses TRBV27 with TRBJ2-7; no clear D. This CDR3 is built from 14 residues. The germline gives CDR1 MNHEY, CDR2 SMNVEV (reference sequence). V lost 2 bases and J lost 6, with 14 bases in between. The CDR3 nucleotides read TGTGCCAGCAGTTTACGACGAACAGAGTCCGAGCAGTACTTC. This gives the protein CASSLRRTESEQYF.

This clonotype showed up just a few times. This rearrangement joins TRBV19 to TRBJ2-3, with D possibly called TRBD1 or TRBD2 (5 bases each). Trimming cost V 3 bases and J 7 bases, with 11 bases left between them. CDR1 is LNHDA and CDR2 is SQIVND in the germline V gene (reference sequence). The CDR3 has 13 amino acids. CDR3: CASSIGTVYTQYF. CDR3 sequence (DNA): TGTGCCAGTAGTATCGGGACGGTCTATACGCAGTATTTT.

This sequence joins TRBV12-3 or TRBV12-4 and TRBJ1-4, with 8 bases fitting TRBD1. The CDR3 runs to 14 residues. With 5 bases clipped from V and 8 bases from J, the junction kept 7 bases outside the gene matches. In DNA form, the CDR3 reads TGTGCCAGCAGTGCGACAGGGGTTAGAGAAAAACTGTTTTTT. Its translation: CASSATGVREKLFF.

For this clonotype: Mismatch with germline at one junction end may stem from a read error. This chain joins TRBV4-1 and TRBJ1-1; unclear D gene. The CDR3 extends over 16 amino acids. Germline-derived CDR1 and CDR2 are MGHRA and YSYEKL. CDR3 DNA: TGTGCCAGCAGCCAAGCCCCGATAGAGGAGGACACTGAAGCTTTCTTT. It codes for CASSQAPIEEDTEAFF.

CDR3 in DNA: TGCAGTGCTAGAGATAGGGGTTTTAGCGGGAGGCCCGAACCGTACCAAGAGACCCAGTACTTC. Protein product: CSARDRGFSGRPEPYQETQYF. This chain joins TRBV20-1 and TRBJ2-5; 10 positions match TRBD2. The V and J ends lost 0 bases and 0 bases, in that order; junction bases with no gene match: 19. The germline CDR1 and CDR2 sequences are DFQATT and SNEGSKA (reference sequence). This CDR3 comprises 21 residues.

This chain uses TRBV20-1 with TRBJ2-2, with TRBD2 matching over 10 bases. Germline V gene data show CDR1 as DFQATT and CDR2 as SNEGSKA (reference sequence). The CDR3 consists of 16 residues. Trimming cost V 0 bases and J 6 bases; bases outside gene matches: 7. DNA for the CDR3: TGCAGTGCTAGAGATAGGAGCGGGAGGGCCCCCGGGGAGCTGTTTTTT. Translation gives CSARDRSGRAPGELFF.

The chain carries TRBV7-6 and TRBJ2-1; unclear D gene. The CDR3 length is 14 residues. The V end lost 11 bases, the J end lost 0 bases, and 14 bases lay between the germline ends. Germline V gene sequence: CDR1 SGHVS, CDR2 FNYEAQ. The CDR3 spells CAPGTGGSYNEQFF. CDR3 sequence (DNA): TGTGCCCCGGGTACGGGCGGCTCCTACAATGAGCAGTTCTTC. Full variable domain (rest looked up from reference TRBV7-6 and TRBJ2-1): GAGVSQSPRYKVTKRGQDVALRCDPISGHVSLYWYRQALGQGPEFLTYFNYEAQQDKSGLPNDRFSAERPEGSISTLTIQRTEQRDSAMYRCAPGTGGSYNEQFFGPGTRLTVL.

The genes are TRBV9 and TRBJ1-4; D not resolved. Looked up from germline, CDR1 is SGDLS and CDR2 is YYNGEE. The CDR3 totals 15 residues. V lost 7 bases and J 0 bases, leaving 13 bases between the germline ends. The CDR3 loop is CASGLGGATNEKLFF. The CDR3 DNA is TGTGCCAGCGGCTTGGGCGGCGCAACTAATGAAAAACTGTTTTTT.

V usage is TRBV27 and J usage is TRBJ2-7, with unresolved D. The V gene lost 0 bases and the J gene lost 0 bases, with 12 bases spanning the gap. CDR3 length equals 16 residues. From germline, CDR1 is MNHEY and CDR2 SMNVEV (reference sequence). CDR3 DNA sequence: TGTGCCAGCAGTTTATCGATGGGCCGGAGCTCCTACGAGCAGTACTTC. Its translation is CASSLSMGRSSYEQYF.

Comment on this clonotype: Since a much larger clone is just one base distant, this may be a read error. The chain uses TRBV7-9 and TRBJ1-6, with D tentatively TRBD1 (5 bases). Trimming stripped 4 bases from V and 10 bases from J, with 26 bases between. The germline V gene has CDR1 SEHNR and CDR2 FQNEAQ (reference sequence). The CDR3 covers 18 residues. This chain's CDR3 is CASSWASGALIPKSPLHF. The CDR3 DNA follows: TGTGCCAGCAGCTGGGCGAGTGGGGCATTGATCCCCAAATCACCCCTCCACTTT. Filled out from reference TRBV7-9 and TRBJ1-6, the complete variable domain reads DTGVSQNPRHKITKRGQNVTFRCDPISEHNRLYWYRQTLGQGPEFLTYFQNEAQLEKSRLLSDRFSAERPKGSFSTLEIQRTEQGDSAMYLCASSWASGALIPKSPLHFGNGTRLTVT.

This chain joins TRBV19 and TRBJ2-1, with D possibly called TRBD1 or TRBD2 (5 bases each). The germline V and J ends were trimmed by 6 bases and 6 bases, with 15 bases remaining between them. CDR3 size: 14 residues. CDR1 and CDR2 from the germline V gene are LNHDA and SQIVND (reference sequence). The CDR3: CASRDRGGLNEQFF. The CDR3 DNA sequence: TGTGCCAGTAGGGACCGGGGCGGGCTCAATGAGCAGTTCTTC.

This clonotype has a handful of counts. The V gene is TRBV20-1, the J gene TRBJ1-1; D possibly corresponds to TRBD1 (6 bases). Trimming took off 2 bases at V and 2 bases at J, with 15 bases between the two ends. In germline, CDR1 is DFQATT, CDR2 SNEGSKA (reference sequence). This CDR3 region has 15 residues. The DNA of the CDR3 is TGCAGTGCTAGACTACAGGGCGGCGACAACACTGAAGCTTTCTTT. Its protein product is CSARLQGGDNTEAFF.

The V and J genes are TRBV12-3 or TRBV12-4 and TRBJ1-2, with 7 positions matching TRBD1. The CDR3 spans 15 residues. The V gene end was trimmed by 2 bases and the J gene end by 5 bases; junction bases not matched to a gene: 8. The CDR3 spells CASSLSRTGKYGYTF. In DNA form, the CDR3 reads TGTGCCAGCAGTTTATCGCGGACAGGCAAATATGGCTACACCTTC.

The chain combines TRBV19 with TRBJ1-1; D not resolved. Germline assignment: CDR1 LNHDA and CDR2 SQIVND (reference sequence). With 3 bases removed from V and 7 bases from J, the gap between germline ends came to 12 bases. This CDR3 has 13 residues. CDR3 DNA sequence: TGTGCCAGTAGTATCGGCTTTGGGCGTGAAGCTTTCTTT. Translating it yields CASSIGFGREAFF. Full variable domain (outside the CDR3, taken from reference TRBV19 and TRBJ1-1): DGGITQSPKYLFRKEGQNVTLSCEQNLNHDAMYWYRQDPGQGLRLIYYSQIVNDFQKGDIAEGYSVSREKKESFPLTVTSAQKNPTAFYLCASSIGFGREAFFGQGTRLTVV.

This clonotype was seen a handful of times. The J gene is TRBJ1-1, the V gene TRBV11-2; D is perhaps TRBD1 (5 bases). The CDR3 runs to 16 residues. Germline-derived CDR1 and CDR2 are SGHAT and FQNNGV. Between the trimmed V and J ends, which lost 5 bases and 2 bases, there was a span of 18 bases. For the CDR3, the DNA is TGTGCCAGCAGCACCCACAGGATCGGGCCTAACACTGAAGCTTTCTTT. It codes for CASSTHRIGPNTEAFF.

V and J are TRBV6-8 and TRBJ1-1; 12 nucleotides match TRBD1. The J segment lost 3 bases and the V segment lost 4 bases, leaving 6 bases of the junction unmatched. The CDR3 loop spans 16 amino acids. The V gene's germline CDR1 is MNHGY and CDR2 SAAAGT. The chain's CDR3 is CASSSGQGALDTEAFF. CDR3 in DNA: TGTGCCAGCAGTTCGGGACAGGGGGCGCTGGACACTGAAGCTTTCTTT.

The chain joins TRBV6-5 to TRBJ2-1; the D gene could be TRBD1 or TRBD2 (5 bases each). The germline V gene encodes CDR1 MNHEY and CDR2 SVGAGI. V was pared by 5 bases and J by 6 bases, with 23 bases between. The CDR3 has 17 residues. The CDR3 nucleotides read TGTGCCAGCAGTCTGCGACCGCCGCAGATTGGGGGCAATGAGCAGTTCTTC. Protein product: CASSLRPPQIGGNEQFF.

V usage is TRBV12-3 or TRBV12-4 and J usage is TRBJ2-7, with TRBD2 identical over 7 bases. The CDR3 spans 13 residues. J gave up 5 bases and V 6 bases, and 7 bases lay outside the gene matches. As DNA, the CDR3 is TGTGCCAGCAGCCCCAGACTAGCCAACGAGCAGTACTTC. This codes for CASSPRLANEQYF.

V and J are TRBV5-6 and TRBJ2-1; TRBD2 agrees at 10 bases. The CDR3 spans 15 residues. The germline V gene has CDR1 SGHDT and CDR2 YYEEEE. The trim removed 0 bases at V and 5 bases at J, leaving 2 bases unmatched. CDR3 in amino acids: CASSLGTSGNNEQFF. The CDR3 bases are TGTGCCAGCAGCTTGGGGACTAGCGGAAACAATGAGCAGTTCTTC.

The chain uses TRBV10-3 and TRBJ2-7, with D hard to call. Germline CDR1 and CDR2: ENHRY and SYGVKD. This CDR3 spans 13 amino acids. V was pared by 2 bases and J by 2 bases, with 7 bases between. CDR3 DNA: TGTGCCATCAGTGAGGTCAGTACCTACGAGCAGTACTTC. Protein sequence: CAISEVSTYEQYF.